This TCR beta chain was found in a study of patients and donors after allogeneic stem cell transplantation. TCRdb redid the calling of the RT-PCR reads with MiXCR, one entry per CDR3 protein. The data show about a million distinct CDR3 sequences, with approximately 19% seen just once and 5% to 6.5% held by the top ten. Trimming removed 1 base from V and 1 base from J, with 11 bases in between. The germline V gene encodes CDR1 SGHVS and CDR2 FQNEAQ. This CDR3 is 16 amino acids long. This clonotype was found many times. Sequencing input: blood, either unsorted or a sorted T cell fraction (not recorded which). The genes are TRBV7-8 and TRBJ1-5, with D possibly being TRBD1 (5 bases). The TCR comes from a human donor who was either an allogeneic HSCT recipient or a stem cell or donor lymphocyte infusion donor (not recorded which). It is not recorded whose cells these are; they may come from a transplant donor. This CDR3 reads CASSLGTGSSNQPQHF. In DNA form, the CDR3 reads TGTGCCAGCAGCTTAGGTACAGGTTCCAGCAATCAGCCCCAGCATTTT. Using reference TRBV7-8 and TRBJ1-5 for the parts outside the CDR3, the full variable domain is GAGVSQSPRYKVAKRGQDVALRCDPISGHVSLFWYQQALGQGPEFLTYFQNEAQLDKSGLPSDRFFAERPEGSVSTLKIQRTQQEDSAVYLCASSLGTGSSNQPQHFGDGTRLSIL.